A selection of T cell receptor beta chains follows, all from one sample in a study of T cells expressing NK-cell markers. TCRdb reanalyzed the 5' RACE reads, giving one entry per CDR3 protein sequence and no DNA. The data show 400,000 to 450,000 distinct CDR3 sequences, and the top ten clones hold under 7.5%. The specimen was blood T cells: a sorted CD56 or NKG2C T cell subset, CD4+ or CD8+ T cells, or bulk PBMC T cells (not recorded which). These receptors originate from a woman between 18 and 75 years old in good health. CDR3s include the opening cysteine and the closing phenylalanine or tryptophan.

>TRBV7-2|TRBJ1-5
CASSQGSNQPQHF
>TRBV28|TRBJ1-1
CASSSIGEAFF
>TRBV4-3|TRBJ2-1
CASTHDRSSYNEQFF
>TRBV9|TRBJ2-1
CASGSRDRMGNEQFF
>TRBV12-3/TRBV12-4|TRBJ1-5
CASSLFSGNQPQHF
>TRBV29-1|TRBJ1-1
CSGQGQQNTEAFF
>TRBV7-2|TRBJ2-4
CASTPGGLGIQYF
>TRBV20-1|TRBJ2-5
CSARGTSGSLETQYF
>TRBV11-2|TRBJ2-2
CASSPTGGDETGELFF
>TRBV13|TRBJ2-3
CASRITRAGQADTQYF
>TRBV20-1|TRBJ2-2
CSARDPSRTHTGELFF
>TRBV30|TRBJ1-1
CAWSGQMNTEAFF
>TRBV29-1|TRBJ2-5
CSVGRPVDRAEETQYF
>TRBV3-1|TRBJ1-5
CASSPGDRRYSNQPQHF
>TRBV7-2|TRBJ2-1
CASSGGEGSVLNEQFF
>TRBV10-3|TRBJ2-4
CAISAGQNIQYF
>TRBV19|TRBJ2-1
CASSIGLVAYNEQFF
>TRBV7-8|TRBJ2-1
CASSFYQGSYNEQFF
>TRBV29-1|TRBJ1-1
CSAQGRGGTEAFF
>TRBV25-1|TRBJ1-6
CASRENNSPLHF
>TRBV29-1|TRBJ2-7
CSVEGGPNSYEQYF
>TRBV27|TRBJ2-5
CASSFRGSFQETQYF
>TRBV5-1|TRBJ2-7
CASSLTSGSLNYEQYF
>TRBV7-2|TRBJ2-7
CASSLSSTYEQYF
>TRBV28|TRBJ1-5
CASRKRQTQHF
>TRBV4-2|TRBJ1-1
CASSQAGGGNTEAFF
>TRBV9|TRBJ2-3
CASSVGTASTDTQYF
>TRBV12-3/TRBV12-4|TRBJ1-3
CASSLGTGSGNTIYF
>TRBV30|TRBJ1-5
CAWSGVRGSQPQHF
>TRBV12-3/TRBV12-4|TRBJ1-1
CASTTYNTEAFF
>TRBV5-5|TRBJ1-2
CASGVGQSANYGYTF
>TRBV11-2|TRBJ1-2
CASSPIRGTDRWNGYTF
>TRBV4-2|TRBJ2-1
CASSQGGLAGASYNEQFF
>TRBV4-1|TRBJ2-3
CASSQRTGDPTDTQYF
>TRBV7-9|TRBJ2-2
CASSFPPGQNTGELFF
>TRBV5-1|TRBJ2-2
CASSFVGGIDTGELFF
>TRBV20-1|TRBJ2-1
CSARAGPGEQFF
>TRBV5-6|TRBJ1-1
CASSLRRREAFF
>TRBV7-8|TRBJ2-4
CASSYEGAVAKNIQYF
>TRBV7-2|TRBJ1-4
CASSLQATNEKLFF
>TRBV12-3/TRBV12-4|TRBJ1-3
CASSYDRPGNTIYF
>TRBV6-5|TRBJ2-7
CASSYGAFPESSYEQYF